The text below deals with one TCR beta chain. Antigen unknown. A read error may be the cause here, since a much bigger clone is one base away. This entry belongs to a study of regulatory T cells in long-lasting Graves disease. Time point meaning: newly diagnosed GD, antithyroid drugs for less than 3 months. From RNA extracted from PBMCs, the TCR library was made. Trimming took 5 bases from V and 13 from J, leaving 18 bases between them. Germline CDR1 and CDR2: LGHDT and YNNKEL (reference sequence). The CDR3 runs 13 residues. Study-wide findings and caveats: Persistent disease was characterized by preferential usage of TRBV28, TRBJ1-2 and TRBJ2-5. Whereas about a thousand public clonotypes were shared by new patients, persistent patients shared more, at over 2,500.

Library construction for TCR beta used iRepertoire HTBI primers and Arm-PCR of CDR3 regions. TCRdb passed the multiplex PCR reads through MiXCR, listing each CDR3 protein once. Of under 700,000 distinct CDR3 sequences listed, 15% to 20% are singletons. This sample also belongs to another study, concerning T cells in Graves' hyperthyroidism and ophthalmopathy. That investigation notes: Hyperthyroidism in the patients, aged 18 to 65, was newly diagnosed and under 2 months in duration.

This sample comprised peripheral blood mononuclear cells (PBMCs), obtained at new diagnosis, from a patient treated with antithyroid drugs. The J gene is TRBJ2-1, the V gene TRBV3-1; D unresolved. The sequence was obtained from a woman aged 35-60 years with Graves disease. CDR3 nucleotide sequence: TGTGCCAGCAGCTGGACGCGCAAAGAGACCCAGTTCTTC. It encodes CASSWTRKETQFF.